These T cell receptor beta chains were read from a single sample in a study of vaccination effects on CD4 cells after COVID-19. Some clones are missing from TCRdb's copy, which holds only in-frame ones; the method was immunoSEQ multiplex PCR. The data contain 30,000 to 45,000 clones, 70% to 85% of them singletons. What these receptors recognize is not known. The material sequenced was CD4+ T cells from PBMCs cultured with HCoV-NL63 spike peptides, taken after COVID-19 vaccination. Source of these receptors: a human donor who received a COVID-19 vaccine. Some clones in this sample may be carry-over from other donors' samples. Each CDR3 is given with its conserved first and last residue. Fields, in order: V gene, clone size, D gene, J gene, CDR3 DNA, CDR3 protein. The D gene is left open where the match is weak. Some rows mark clone size as missing; the rest say once, few, many or name a class of expanded clone.

V gene: TRBV10-1; clone size: NA; D gene: TRBD1; J gene: TRBJ2-2; CDR3 DNA: TGCGCCAGCAGAGGACAGGCCGGGGAGCTGTTTTTT; CDR3 protein: CASRGQAGELFF
V gene: TRBV24-1; clone size: NA; D gene: NA; J gene: TRBJ2-3; CDR3 DNA: TGTGCCACCAGTGATTACGTTGCAGATACGCAGTATTTT; CDR3 protein: CATSDYVADTQYF
V gene: TRBV6-5; clone size: once; D gene: NA; J gene: TRBJ2-3; CDR3 DNA: TGTGCCAGCACGAAGACAGATACGCAGTATTTT; CDR3 protein: CASTKTDTQYF
V gene: TRBV2; clone size: once; D gene: TRBD1; J gene: TRBJ1-1; CDR3 DNA: TGTGCCAGCTGGCCGGGACAGGGTTTGGGGGACACTGAAGCTTTCTTT; CDR3 protein: CASWPGQGLGDTEAFF
V gene: TRBV7-8; clone size: NA; D gene: TRBD1; J gene: TRBJ1-2; CDR3 DNA: TGTGCCAGCACCGGGGGGACAGGGAGGGTTTATGGCTACACCTTC; CDR3 protein: CASTGGTGRVYGYTF
V gene: TRBV7-2; clone size: NA; D gene: NA; J gene: TRBJ1-3; CDR3 DNA: TGTGCCAGCAGCTCCACGCAAGGAAACACCATATATTTT; CDR3 protein: CASSSTQGNTIYF
V gene: TRBV4-3; clone size: NA; D gene: NA; J gene: TRBJ2-2; CDR3 DNA: TGCGCCAGCAGCCAAGTTGGAGGGGCTGACACCGGGGAGCTGTTTTTT; CDR3 protein: CASSQVGGADTGELFF
V gene: TRBV5-1; clone size: few; D gene: TRBD2; J gene: TRBJ2-3; CDR3 DNA: TGCGCCAGCAGCCGCGCGCCTAGCGGAACCACAGATACGCAGTATTTT; CDR3 protein: CASSRAPSGTTDTQYF
V gene: TRBV6-4; clone size: NA; D gene: NA; J gene: TRBJ2-2; CDR3 DNA: TGTGCCAGCAGAGGCACCGGGGAGCTGTTTTTT; CDR3 protein: CASRGTGELFF
V gene: TRBV5-5; clone size: NA; D gene: TRBD1; J gene: TRBJ2-3; CDR3 DNA: TGTGCCAGCAGCTTGGGGACAGGGGGCGGGACGCAGTATTTT; CDR3 protein: CASSLGTGGGTQYF
V gene: TRBV2; clone size: NA; D gene: NA; J gene: TRBJ2-5; CDR3 DNA: TGTGCCAGCAGTGAGGGACGGAATCAAGAGACCCAGTACTTC; CDR3 protein: CASSEGRNQETQYF
V gene: TRBV19; clone size: NA; D gene: NA; J gene: TRBJ1-5; CDR3 DNA: TGTGCCAGTATGGGGCAGGGTGCCTATCAGCCCCAGCATTTT; CDR3 protein: CASMGQGAYQPQHF
V gene: TRBV29-1; clone size: NA; D gene: NA; J gene: TRBJ2-2; CDR3 DNA: TGCAGCGTTGGGGTGGGGCAGGGAAACTGGAACACCGGGGAGCTGTTTTTT; CDR3 protein: CSVGVGQGNWNTGELFF
V gene: TRBV19; clone size: NA; D gene: NA; J gene: TRBJ2-5; CDR3 DNA: TGTGCCACAAGAGAGGGAGGCGAGACCCAGTACTTC; CDR3 protein: CATREGGETQYF
V gene: TRBV30; clone size: NA; D gene: TRBD1; J gene: TRBJ1-2; CDR3 DNA: TGTGCCTGGAGTAGGGACAGGGGGAACACCTTC; CDR3 protein: CAWSRDRGNTF
V gene: TRBV24-1; clone size: NA; D gene: TRBD1; J gene: TRBJ2-1; CDR3 DNA: TGTGCCACCAGTGATAAACAGGGGGCCCCTATAGGAAGCAATGAGCAGTTCTTC; CDR3 protein: CATSDKQGAPIGSNEQFF
V gene: TRBV6-2/TRBV6-3; clone size: NA; D gene: NA; J gene: TRBJ2-3; CDR3 DNA: TGTGCCAGCAGTTACGACGGGGCAGATACGCAGTATTTT; CDR3 protein: CASSYDGADTQYF
V gene: TRBV24-1; clone size: NA; D gene: NA; J gene: TRBJ2-2; CDR3 DNA: TGTGCCACCAGTCTAGCACTGGACACCGGGGAGCTGTTTTTT; CDR3 protein: CATSLALDTGELFF
V gene: TRBV9; clone size: few; D gene: NA; J gene: TRBJ1-1; CDR3 DNA: TGTGCCAGCAGCGTAGGCAACGCGAACACTGAAGCTTTCTTT; CDR3 protein: CASSVGNANTEAFF
V gene: TRBV7-2; clone size: NA; D gene: NA; J gene: TRBJ1-2; CDR3 DNA: TGTGCCAGCAGCTTAAGGGGTGCCTCCATCTATGGCTACACCTTC; CDR3 protein: CASSLRGASIYGYTF
V gene: TRBV5-1; clone size: NA; D gene: NA; J gene: TRBJ1-3; CDR3 DNA: TGCGCCAGCAGCTTCAACAGTGGATCTGGAAACACCATATATTTT; CDR3 protein: CASSFNSGSGNTIYF
V gene: TRBV5-1; clone size: NA; D gene: NA; J gene: TRBJ1-4; CDR3 DNA: TGCGCCAGCAGCTGGACAGATTCTAATGAAAAACTGTTTTTT; CDR3 protein: CASSWTDSNEKLFF
V gene: TRBV7-2; clone size: NA; D gene: NA; J gene: TRBJ2-5; CDR3 DNA: TGTGCCAGCAGCTTAGACCAGGGGCTCAGGGAGACCCAGTACTTC; CDR3 protein: CASSLDQGLRETQYF
V gene: TRBV6-5; clone size: NA; D gene: NA; J gene: TRBJ2-2; CDR3 DNA: TGTGCCAGCAGCCACTCAGGGACCGCAACCGGGGAGCTGTTTTTT; CDR3 protein: CASSHSGTATGELFF
V gene: TRBV5-4; clone size: once; D gene: NA; J gene: TRBJ2-2; CDR3 DNA: TGTGCCAGCAGCTTGCACACCGGGGAGCTGTTTTTT; CDR3 protein: CASSLHTGELFF
V gene: TRBV18; clone size: NA; D gene: NA; J gene: TRBJ2-2; CDR3 DNA: TGTGCCAGCTCACCCAACTCCAACACCGGGGAGCTGTTTTTT; CDR3 protein: CASSPNSNTGELFF
V gene: TRBV7-7; clone size: once; D gene: NA; J gene: TRBJ2-5; CDR3 DNA: TGTGCCAGCAGCTTAGAGAGGCCGAACCAAGAGACCCAGTACTTC; CDR3 protein: CASSLERPNQETQYF
V gene: TRBV3-1/TRBV3-2; clone size: NA; D gene: NA; J gene: TRBJ1-6; CDR3 DNA: TGTGCCAGCAAGGACAGAGGGAATTCACCCCTCCACTTT; CDR3 protein: CASKDRGNSPLHF
V gene: TRBV18; clone size: NA; D gene: TRBD1; J gene: TRBJ1-1; CDR3 DNA: TGTGCCAGCTCACCAGGACAGGGGTTAAACACTGAAGCTTTCTTT; CDR3 protein: CASSPGQGLNTEAFF
V gene: TRBV7-2; clone size: NA; D gene: NA; J gene: TRBJ1-2; CDR3 DNA: TGTGCCAGCAGCTTAGGGTCCATTGTTTATGGCTACACCTTC; CDR3 protein: CASSLGSIVYGYTF
V gene: TRBV7-2; clone size: few; D gene: TRBD1; J gene: TRBJ1-5; CDR3 DNA: TGTGCCAGCAGTGGACAGGGTGGCAATCAGCCCCAGCATTTT; CDR3 protein: CASSGQGGNQPQHF
V gene: TRBV6-2/TRBV6-3; clone size: NA; D gene: NA; J gene: TRBJ1-6; CDR3 DNA: TGTGCCAGCAGTTACGGGGAAAATTCACCCCTCCACTTT; CDR3 protein: CASSYGENSPLHF
V gene: TRBV23-1; clone size: NA; D gene: NA; J gene: TRBJ1-3; CDR3 DNA: TGCGCCAGCAGTCAATCGAAGGATTACGCTGGAAACACCATATATTTT; CDR3 protein: CASSQSKDYAGNTIYF